This T cell receptor (beta chain) was captured by sequencing in a study of cytomegalovirus exposure and HLA in healthy donors. Sequencing used immunoSEQ multiplex PCR; TCRdb keeps in-frame clones, though not all of them. The table includes under 200,000 clones, nearly 90% detected once. The source is a woman under 30 in good health and CMV-seropositive. The sequenced sample was PBMCs.

CDR3 in DNA: TGCGCCAGCAGTGACCACAGGGACCACACCGGGGAGCTGTTTTTT. Translation: CASSDHRDHTGELFF. The chain links TRBV10-1 to TRBJ2-2, with a possible D match to TRBD1 (6 bases). CDR1 is WNHNN and CDR2 is SYGVQD in the germline V gene (reference sequence). The V end was cut by 3 bases, the J end by 3 bases, with 11 bases between. CDR3 size: 15 residues.